The sequence of this T cell receptor beta chain was determined in a study of tumor and adjacent non-tumor tissue in lung cancer. Study overall: Patients were aged roughly 30 to 76, 9 to 10 men and 4 to 6 women, stage I to III.

The template was RNA from unsorted bulk tissue. This non-tumor lung sample came from over 3 cm beyond the tumor edge. The study's findings and limits: Top 100 clones took a larger repertoire share in normal lung. TCR diversity was significantly greater in tumor than normal lung tissue.

Note on this clonotype: Its antigen is unknown.

A modified ARM-PCR protocol with three rounds of nested PCR amplified TCRbeta. Via MiXCR, TCRdb re-called the multiplex PCR reads, giving one row per CDR3 protein. Of 45,000 or so distinct CDR3 sequences listed, roughly 60% are singletons. Sequenced material: distant non-tumor lung tissue. The sequence came from a woman in her forties with non-small cell lung cancer.

The CDR3 loop is CASSLAPFPYNEQFF. The CDR3 coding sequence is TGTGCCAGCAGCTTAGCTCCTTTCCCTTACAATGAGCAGTTCTTC. The rearrangement joins TRBV11-3 to TRBJ2-1; D unclear. CDR1 and CDR2 from the germline V gene are SGHNT and YENEEA. V dropped 1 base and J dropped 4 bases, with 11 bases sitting between them. The CDR3 has 15 residues.